This is a list of T cell receptor beta chains from one sample in a study of molecular identifiers for immune sequencing clone quantification. Each CDR3 protein gets one entry after TCRdb re-called the PCR reads with MiXCR. The repertoire holds hundreds of thousands of distinct CDR3 sequences, with roughly a quarter as singletons. Sequenced material: naive CD8+ T cells from blood, with Jurkat cell RNA spiked in. Receptors were obtained from a human donor in good health. Some libraries in this study had Jurkat cell RNA spiked in. CDR3s include the opening cysteine and the closing phenylalanine or tryptophan. A D gene is named only where the DNA matches it firmly. Size is omitted from some rows. Given values are once, few, many or a class for expanded clones.

v_gene	abundance	d_gene	j_gene	CDR3nt	CDR3aa
TRBV20-1	NA	NA	TRBJ2-1	TGCAGTGCTAGAGATAGGGCCTTATACAATGAGCAGTTCTTC	CSARDRALYNEQFF
TRBV4-3	many	TRBD2	TRBJ2-3	TGCGCCAGCAGCCAAGTGGCGGGGGGGCCAGATACGCAGTATTTT	CASSQVAGGPDTQYF
TRBV7-9	NA	NA	TRBJ1-1	TGTGCCAGCAGCTTAGGTCCTTTCCCCGAAGCTTTCTTT	CASSLGPFPEAFF
TRBV5-1	few	NA	TRBJ2-7	TGCGCCAGCAGCCCAGACAGTTTCGCCTACGAGCAGTACTTC	CASSPDSFAYEQYF
TRBV11-2	many	TRBD1	TRBJ1-1	TGTGCCAGCAGCTTAACAGGGGTAGATTTGAACACTGAAGCTTTCTTT	CASSLTGVDLNTEAFF
TRBV7-2	NA	NA	TRBJ2-3	TGTGCCAGCAGCTTAGTAGTGATTTGGGGGGGAAGCACAGGGGATACGCAGTATTTT	CASSLVVIWGGSTGDTQYF
TRBV7-6	NA	NA	TRBJ1-1	TGTGCCAGCAGCTTAGCGTCAGGTTCGAACACTGAAGCTTTCTTT	CASSLASGSNTEAFF
TRBV7-9	few	NA	TRBJ1-1	TGTGCCAGCAGCTTAGGACTGCTTACGGAGAACACTGAAGCTTTCTTT	CASSLGLLTENTEAFF
TRBV5-8	few	NA	TRBJ2-3	TGTGCCAGCGGGGCAGGGGCGGATACGCAGTATTTT	CASGAGADTQYF
TRBV28	many	NA	TRBJ2-4	TGTGCCAGCAGTCCTGGACTTACAAACATTCAGTACTTC	CASSPGLTNIQYF
TRBV20-1	few	NA	TRBJ2-3	TGCAGTGCTAGAGTTCTCACTAACCAAGTCCCAGATACGCAGTATTTT	CSARVLTNQVPDTQYF
TRBV6-1	many	NA	TRBJ2-3	TGTGCCAGCAGTGAAGGTACTAGGAGGAGTACAGATACGCAGTATTTT	CASSEGTRRSTDTQYF
TRBV15	few	NA	TRBJ2-3	TGTGCCACCAGCCCTAGGTGGGAGAGCACAGATACGCAGTATTTT	CATSPRWESTDTQYF
TRBV4-1	few	NA	TRBJ1-3	TGCGCCAGCAGCCAAGTCGGAGGATCTATCTCTGGAAACACCATATATTTT	CASSQVGGSISGNTIYF
TRBV7-9	many	TRBD2	TRBJ2-3	TGTGCCAGCAGGCATCTAGCGGGGATAGATACGCAGTATTTT	CASRHLAGIDTQYF
TRBV6-5	NA	TRBD2	TRBJ2-3	TGTGCCAGCAGTTACTTGGAACTAGCGGGGGGTTTCGGTGAGACAGATACGCAGTATTTT	CASSYLELAGGFGETDTQYF
TRBV7-6	many	NA	TRBJ1-3	TGTGCCAGCAGCCAAGGACCGAACCCACCTGGAAACACCATATATTTT	CASSQGPNPPGNTIYF
TRBV13	NA	NA	TRBJ1-1	TGTGCCAGCAGCTTCTCAGTTACAGGATTGAACACTGAAGCTTTCTTT	CASSFSVTGLNTEAFF
TRBV9	NA	NA	TRBJ2-3	TGTGCCAGCAGCCACAACGTCGACTACAGCACAGATACGCAGTATTTT	CASSHNVDYSTDTQYF
TRBV12-3/TRBV12-4	many	NA	TRBJ1-5	TGTGCCAGCAGCGGGAGCAATCAGCCCCAGCATTTT	CASSGSNQPQHF
TRBV27	few	TRBD2	TRBJ2-1	TGTGCCAGCAGTTTACGGGGCGGGAGGGCCTTGAATGAGCAGTTCTTC	CASSLRGGRALNEQFF
TRBV7-9	NA	NA	TRBJ2-4	TGTGCCAGCAGCTCACCACACAAAAACATTCAGTACTTC	CASSSPHKNIQYF
TRBV5-1	many	TRBD1	TRBJ2-7	TGCGCCAGCAGCTTGGCGATCGTCCAGGGGGCTGATGAGCAGTACTTC	CASSLAIVQGADEQYF
TRBV9	NA	TRBD1	TRBJ1-1	TGTGCCAGCAGCGTACAGGGGGAGACTGAAGCTTTCTTT	CASSVQGETEAFF
TRBV20-1	few	NA	TRBJ2-1	TGCAGTGCTGCGGCGGACTATAGCTCCTACAATGAGCAGTTCTTC	CSAAADYSSYNEQFF
TRBV19	NA	TRBD2	TRBJ2-1	TGTGCCAGTAGAGTTTCTAGCGGGCCCTACAATGAGCAGTTCTTC	CASRVSSGPYNEQFF
TRBV9	NA	TRBD1	TRBJ2-7	TGTGCCAGCGGCGAAGGGGGGACAGGCCTTGCGTACGGGCAGTACTTC	CASGEGGTGLAYGQYF
TRBV21-1	few	NA	TRBJ2-4	TGTGCCAGCAGCCCATCCCTCTCCGGGACAGAGTTTTTTCTGGCCAAAAACATTCAGTACTTC	CASSPSLSGTEFFLAKNIQYF
TRBV27	NA	NA	TRBJ2-7	TGTGCCAGCAGTTTCGGACCGCTAGCCTACGAGCAGTACTTC	CASSFGPLAYEQYF
TRBV12-3/TRBV12-4	many	NA	TRBJ2-1	TGTGCCAGCAGTCCACCCTCCCGATCGGAGCAGTTCTTC	CASSPPSRSEQFF
TRBV7-9	NA	TRBD1	TRBJ1-4	TGTGCCAGCAGCCAACCACAGGGGGGACTAGAAAAACTGTTTTTT	CASSQPQGGLEKLFF
TRBV28	many	NA	TRBJ2-7	TGTGCCAGCAGTTTCCGGGGGGCGCGAGAGTACGAGCAGTACTTC	CASSFRGAREYEQYF
TRBV14	many	NA	TRBJ2-5	TGTGCCAGCAGCCAAGCAACGTTAGGGCGGGCACTGATAGAGACCCAGTACTTC	CASSQATLGRALIETQYF
TRBV29-1	many	TRBD1	TRBJ1-1	TGCAGCGCCCTGACAGGGAGCAGCGACACTGAAGCTTTCTTT	CSALTGSSDTEAFF
TRBV20-1	NA	NA	TRBJ1-6	TGCAGTGCTAGAGACGTCCTAGGACAGATAAATTCACCCCACCACTTT	CSARDVLGQINSPHHF
TRBV9	many	NA	TRBJ1-5	TGTGCCAGCAGTCCTAACGACGGGAATCAGCCCCAGCATTTT	CASSPNDGNQPQHF
TRBV29-1	once	TRBD2	TRBJ2-3	TGCAGCGTTGAAGAGACGGAGTTGGGGGGGGGAAGCACAGATACGCAGTATTTT	CSVEETELGGGSTDTQYF
TRBV4-1	NA	NA	TRBJ2-3	TGCGCCAGCAGCCCTAGTCCGGGAGATACGCAGTATTTT	CASSPSPGDTQYF
TRBV27	NA	NA	TRBJ2-4	TGTGCCAGCAGCTGGACGGGAGCCAAAAACATTCAGTACTTC	CASSWTGAKNIQYF
TRBV12-3/TRBV12-4	many	NA	TRBJ2-5	TGTGCCAGCAGTAACACAGGAGAGACCCAGTACTTC	CASSNTGETQYF
TRBV20-1	NA	TRBD1	TRBJ2-3	TGCAGTGCTAGAGACCGTGACAGGGTTTGGACAGATACGCAGTGTTTT	CSARDRDRVWTDTQCF
TRBV12-3/TRBV12-4	NA	NA	TRBJ2-1	TGTGCCAGCAGTCTAGCAGGCGATGAGCAGCTCTTC	CASSLAGDEQLF